Below are 12 T cell receptor beta chains sequenced from a single sample in a study of vaccination effects on CD4 cells after COVID-19. Libraries were prepared by immunoSEQ multiplex PCR; TCRdb keeps only in-frame clonotypes and omits some of them. The table lists about 73,000 clones, approximately 74% of them singletons. Their antigens remain unidentified. Pools of viral peptides were used by the ViraFEST assay to expand antigen-specific CD4+ T cells ahead of sequencing. Subsequent to a culture period of nine to ten days, CD4+ T cells were isolated. Among the vaccine recipients, none had a prior SARS-CoV-2 infection, and nucleocapsid antibodies were negative. The material sequenced was CD4+ T cells from PBMCs cultured with HCoV-NL63 spike peptides, taken before COVID-19 vaccination. The receptors derive from a human donor who received a COVID-19 vaccine.

The sample holds one count of this clone. This chain uses TRBV14 with TRBJ2-2, with 7 bases identical to TRBD2. Germline trimming cut 6 bases from V and 5 bases from J; bases unmatched to any gene: 12. Germline V lookup: CDR1 SGHDN, CDR2 FVKESK. The CDR3 runs to 16 residues. The CDR3 DNA is TGTGCCAGCAGTCCCCTTGCGGGGGTGTCTACCGGGGAGCTGTTTTTT. This sequence encodes CASSPLAGVSTGELFF.

The V call is TRBV5-1, the J call TRBJ2-3; 7 positions agree with TRBD2. The CDR3 is 16 residues long. CDR1 is SGHRS and CDR2 is YFSETQ in the germline V gene. Unmatched junction bases numbered 5, after V lost 0 bases and J lost 1 base. The DNA of the CDR3 is TGCGCCAGCAGCTTGGGGCTAGCGGACGGCACAGATACGCAGTATTTT. Amino acids: CASSLGLADGTDTQYF.

V usage is TRBV25-1 and J usage is TRBJ2-2; 7 nucleotides match TRBD1. The V segment lost 4 bases and the J segment 2 bases; nucleotides outside the gene matches: 13. Germline lookup yields CDR1 MGHDK and CDR2 SYGVNS. This CDR3 region has 18 residues. CDR3 nucleotide sequence: TGTGCCAGCAGTGCAAGAATCCGACAGGGTACCAACACCGGGGAGCTGTTTTTT. Protein sequence: CASSARIRQGTNTGELFF.

This clone was observed a few times. The rearrangement joins TRBV7-3 to TRBJ1-2; TRBD1 agrees at 8 bases. CDR1 is SGHTA and CDR2 is FQGTGA in the germline V gene. The CDR3 has 13 amino acids. V shed 3 bases, J shed 7 bases, and the junction held 4 bases outside the gene matches. The CDR3 DNA is TGTGCCAGCAGCTTCGGACAGGGCTCTGGCTACACCTTC. Amino acids: CASSFGQGSGYTF.

The CDR3 coding sequence is TGTGCCAGCAGGATCCAGGGGGCCTTGAACTATGGCTACACCTTC. Its translation is CASRIQGALNYGYTF. The V call is TRBV6-5, the J call TRBJ1-2; TRBD1 matches 8 bases. The germline CDR1 and CDR2 sequences are MNHEY and SVGAGI. V lost 6 bases and J lost 2; bases outside the gene matches: 8. The CDR3 covers 15 residues.

This clone was recorded once. The chain joins TRBV24-1 to TRBJ2-2; a weak D match, TRBD2 (6 bases). This CDR3 region has 16 residues. V was trimmed by 3 bases and J by 2 bases, leaving 12 bases between them. The germline V gene has CDR1 KGHDR and CDR2 SFDVKD. CDR3 region: CATSDVGGANTGELFF. DNA for the CDR3: TGTGCCACCAGTGATGTAGGAGGGGCTAACACCGGGGAGCTGTTTTTT.

The chain couples TRBV6-1 to TRBJ1-4; D may be TRBD1 (5 bases). V lost 1 base and J lost 8, with 14 bases in between. Germline CDR1 and CDR2: MNHNS and SASEGT. This CDR3 region has 15 residues. The CDR3 sequence is CASSEVRGLKEKLFF. In DNA, the CDR3 is TGTGCCAGCAGTGAAGTACGGGGGTTGAAGGAAAAACTGTTTTTT.

The V call is TRBV5-1, the J call TRBJ2-1; D not resolved. V was pared by 4 bases and J by 8 bases, with 10 bases between. This CDR3 has 12 amino acids. Germline lookup yields CDR1 SGHRS and CDR2 YFSETQ. The CDR3 reads CASSPTHDEQFF. In DNA form, the CDR3 reads TGCGCCAGCAGCCCTACCCATGATGAGCAGTTCTTC.

The chain is built from TRBV19 and TRBJ2-5; the match to TRBD2 covers 8 bases. Per germline, CDR1 LNHDA and CDR2 SQIVND (reference sequence). The trim removed 3 bases at V and 4 bases at J, leaving 10 bases unmatched. The CDR3 is 16 residues long. The CDR3 loop reads CASSIREAGGRETQYF. In nucleotides, the CDR3 is TGTGCCAGTAGTATCAGGGAGGCGGGGGGAAGAGAGACCCAGTACTTC.

The chain combines TRBV18 with TRBJ1-4; D is perhaps TRBD1 (6 bases). The germline CDR1 and CDR2 sequences are KGHSH and LQKENI. This CDR3 is built from 15 residues. The V and J ends lost 8 bases and 4 bases respectively, with 17 bases between them. The CDR3: CASTPTGAGNEKLFF. The CDR3 bases are TGTGCCAGCACGCCGACAGGCGCCGGTAATGAAAAACTGTTTTTT.

V usage is TRBV6-2 or TRBV6-3 and J usage is TRBJ2-7, with 9 bases matching TRBD2. Germline V gene sequence: CDR1 MNHEY, CDR2 SVGEGT. V lost 6 bases to trimming and J lost 6 bases; unmatched junction nucleotides: 9. This CDR3 region has 14 residues. CDR3 DNA: TGTGCCAGCAGCAAGCGGGGGGCAGCTTCCGAGCAGTACGTC. It specifies CASSKRGAASEQYV.

The V and J genes are TRBV7-2 and TRBJ2-3, with D possibly called TRBD1 or TRBD2 (8 bases each). CDR3 length: 14 amino acids. CDR1 is SGHTA and CDR2 is FQGNSA in the germline V gene. The V gene lost 6 bases and the J gene lost 4 bases, with 14 bases spanning the gap. The CDR3 is CASRAGGQADTQYF. The CDR3 DNA sequence: TGTGCCAGCAGGGCGGGGGGACAGGCAGATACGCAGTATTTT.